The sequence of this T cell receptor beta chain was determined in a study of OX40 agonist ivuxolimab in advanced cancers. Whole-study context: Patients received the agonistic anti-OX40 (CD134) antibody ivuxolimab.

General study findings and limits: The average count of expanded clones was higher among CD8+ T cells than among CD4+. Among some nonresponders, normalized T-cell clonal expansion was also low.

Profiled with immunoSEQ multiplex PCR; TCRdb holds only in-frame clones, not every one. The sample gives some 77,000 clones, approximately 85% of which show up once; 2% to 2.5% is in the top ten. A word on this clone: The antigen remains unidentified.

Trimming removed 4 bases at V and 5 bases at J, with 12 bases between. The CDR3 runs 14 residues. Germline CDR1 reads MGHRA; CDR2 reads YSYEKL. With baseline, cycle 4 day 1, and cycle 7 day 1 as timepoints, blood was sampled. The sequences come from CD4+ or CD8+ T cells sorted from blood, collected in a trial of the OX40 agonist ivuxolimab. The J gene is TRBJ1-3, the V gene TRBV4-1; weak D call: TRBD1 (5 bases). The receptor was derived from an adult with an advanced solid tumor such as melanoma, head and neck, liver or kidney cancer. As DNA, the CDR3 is TGCGCCAGCAGCCGCGACGGGGGGAGAAACACCATATATTTT. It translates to CASSRDGGRNTIYF.